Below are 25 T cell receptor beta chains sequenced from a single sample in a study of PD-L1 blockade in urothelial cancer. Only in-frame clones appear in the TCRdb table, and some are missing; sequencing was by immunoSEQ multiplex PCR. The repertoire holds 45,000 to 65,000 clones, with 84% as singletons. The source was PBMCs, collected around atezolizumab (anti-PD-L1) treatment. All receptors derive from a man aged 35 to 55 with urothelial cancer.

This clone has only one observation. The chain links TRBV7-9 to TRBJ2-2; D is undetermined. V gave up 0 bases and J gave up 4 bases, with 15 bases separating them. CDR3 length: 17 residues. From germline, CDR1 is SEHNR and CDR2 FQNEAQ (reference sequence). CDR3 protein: CASSLATPKTLTGELFF. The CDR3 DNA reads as TGTGCCAGCAGCTTAGCTACTCCGAAAACTCTCACCGGGGAGCTGTTTTTT.

The CDR3 region has the DNA TGTGCCAGCAGCGTCCCGGGACACAATGGCTACACCTTC. Protein sequence: CASSVPGHNGYTF. The V and J genes are TRBV9 and TRBJ1-2, with D perhaps matching TRBD1 (6 bases). The CDR3 is 13 amino acids. Germline CDR1 SGDLS, CDR2 YYNGEE. Between the trimmed V and J ends, which lost 2 bases and 6 bases, there was a span of 11 bases.

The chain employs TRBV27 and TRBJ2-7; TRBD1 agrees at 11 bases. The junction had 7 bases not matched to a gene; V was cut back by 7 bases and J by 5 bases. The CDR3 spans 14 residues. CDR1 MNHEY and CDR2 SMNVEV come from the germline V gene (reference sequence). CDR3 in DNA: TGTGCCAGCACTCCCCCGGGACAGGGGGACGAGCAGTACTTC. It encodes CASTPPGQGDEQYF.

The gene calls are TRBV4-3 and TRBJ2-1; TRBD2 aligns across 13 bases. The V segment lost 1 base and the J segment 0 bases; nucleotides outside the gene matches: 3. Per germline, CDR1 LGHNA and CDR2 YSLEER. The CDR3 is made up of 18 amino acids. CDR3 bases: TGCGCCAGCAGCCAAGTTAGGACTAGCGGGAGCTCCTACAATGAGCAGTTCTTC. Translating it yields CASSQVRTSGSSYNEQFF.

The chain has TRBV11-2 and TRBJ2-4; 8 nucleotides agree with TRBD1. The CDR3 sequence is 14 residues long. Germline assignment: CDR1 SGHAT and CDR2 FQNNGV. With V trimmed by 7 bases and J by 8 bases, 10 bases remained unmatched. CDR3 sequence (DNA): TGTGCCAGCAAGACCAGGGGGCGGACAGACATTCAGTACTTC. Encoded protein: CASKTRGRTDIQYF.

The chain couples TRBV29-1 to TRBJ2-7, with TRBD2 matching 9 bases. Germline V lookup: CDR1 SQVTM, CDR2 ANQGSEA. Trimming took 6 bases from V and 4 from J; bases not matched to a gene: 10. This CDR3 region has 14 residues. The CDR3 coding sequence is TGCAGCGTGAATTTGGGACTAGCCTTTTACGAGCAGTACTTC. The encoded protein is CSVNLGLAFYEQYF.

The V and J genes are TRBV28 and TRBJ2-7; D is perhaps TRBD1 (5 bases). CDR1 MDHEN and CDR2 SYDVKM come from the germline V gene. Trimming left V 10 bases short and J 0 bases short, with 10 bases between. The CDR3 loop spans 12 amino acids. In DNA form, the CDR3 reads TGTGCCATCTGGGGCCCCTCCTACGAGCAGTACTTC. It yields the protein CAIWGPSYEQYF.

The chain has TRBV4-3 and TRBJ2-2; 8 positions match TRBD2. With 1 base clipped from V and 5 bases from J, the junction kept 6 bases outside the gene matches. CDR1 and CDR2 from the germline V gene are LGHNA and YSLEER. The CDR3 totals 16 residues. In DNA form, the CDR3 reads TGCGCCAGCAGCCAAGGACTAACTAGCGGTACCGGGGAGCTGTTTTTT. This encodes CASSQGLTSGTGELFF.

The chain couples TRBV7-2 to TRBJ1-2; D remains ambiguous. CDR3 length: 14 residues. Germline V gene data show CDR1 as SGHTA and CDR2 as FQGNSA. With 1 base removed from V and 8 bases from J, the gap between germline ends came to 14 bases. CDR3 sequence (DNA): TGTGCCAGCAGCTTAGACGGCGGGCCGGAGGGCTACACCTTC. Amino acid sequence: CASSLDGGPEGYTF.

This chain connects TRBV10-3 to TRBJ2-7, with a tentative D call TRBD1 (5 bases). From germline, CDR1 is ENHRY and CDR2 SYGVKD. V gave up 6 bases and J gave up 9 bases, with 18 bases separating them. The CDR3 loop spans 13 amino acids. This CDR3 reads CAIRGPLEQTQYF. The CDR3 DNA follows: TGTGCCATCAGGGGGCCCCTTGAGCAGACGCAGTACTTC.

CDR3 DNA: TGCGCCAGCAGCGTGTCGCAGGGAAATAGTGGCTACACCTTC. It is translated as CASSVSQGNSGYTF. V and J are TRBV5-1 and TRBJ1-2, with a tentative D call TRBD1 (5 bases). V was clipped by 4 bases and J by 7 bases, with 17 bases between them. The CDR3 is 14 amino acids. Germline V gene data show CDR1 as SGHRS and CDR2 as YFSETQ.

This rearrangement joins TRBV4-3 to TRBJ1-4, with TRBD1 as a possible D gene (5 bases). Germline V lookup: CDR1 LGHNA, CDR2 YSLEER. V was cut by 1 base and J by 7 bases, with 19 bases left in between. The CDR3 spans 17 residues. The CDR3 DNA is TGCGCCAGCAGCCAAGGGGAGGGACTCTCTTGGGGTGAAAAACTGTTTTTT. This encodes CASSQGEGLSWGEKLFF.

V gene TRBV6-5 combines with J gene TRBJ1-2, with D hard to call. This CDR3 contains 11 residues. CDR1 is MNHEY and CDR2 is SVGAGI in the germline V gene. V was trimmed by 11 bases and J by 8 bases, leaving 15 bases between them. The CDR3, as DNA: TGTGCCTGCAAATCAGGTTTAGGCTACACCTTC. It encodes CACKSGLGYTF.

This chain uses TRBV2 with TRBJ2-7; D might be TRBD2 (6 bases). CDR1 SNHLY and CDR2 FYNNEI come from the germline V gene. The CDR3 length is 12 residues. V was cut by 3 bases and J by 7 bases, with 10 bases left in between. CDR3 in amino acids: CASSDAGPEQYF. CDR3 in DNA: TGTGCCAGCAGTGATGCGGGACCAGAGCAGTACTTC.

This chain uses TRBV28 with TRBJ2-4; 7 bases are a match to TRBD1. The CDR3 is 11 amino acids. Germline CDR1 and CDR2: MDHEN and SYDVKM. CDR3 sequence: CVVEGANIQYF. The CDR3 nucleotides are TGTGTCGTAGAGGGGGCAAACATTCAGTACTTC.

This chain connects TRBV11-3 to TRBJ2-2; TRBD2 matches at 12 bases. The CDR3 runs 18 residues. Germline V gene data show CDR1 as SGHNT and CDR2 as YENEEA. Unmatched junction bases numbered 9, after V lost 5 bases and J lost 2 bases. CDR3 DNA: TGTGCCAGCAGCCCTGGACTAGCGGGAAGTCATAACACCGGGGAGCTGTTTTTT. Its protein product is CASSPGLAGSHNTGELFF.

CDR3 in DNA: TGTGCCAGCAGTTTCCCCTTAGATGACACTTCCTACGAGCAGTACTTC. Protein: CASSFPLDDTSYEQYF. The V gene is TRBV28, the J gene TRBJ2-7, with D unresolved. Trimming removed 3 bases from V and 1 base from J, with 16 bases in between. CDR3 length: 16 residues. The germline V gene has CDR1 MDHEN and CDR2 SYDVKM.

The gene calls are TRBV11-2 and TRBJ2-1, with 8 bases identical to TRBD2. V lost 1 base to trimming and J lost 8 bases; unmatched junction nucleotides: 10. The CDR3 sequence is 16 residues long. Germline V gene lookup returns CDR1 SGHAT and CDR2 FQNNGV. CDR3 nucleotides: TGTGCCAGCAGCTTAGGGGCGGGGACTAGGCATGATGAGCAGTTCTTC. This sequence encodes CASSLGAGTRHDEQFF.

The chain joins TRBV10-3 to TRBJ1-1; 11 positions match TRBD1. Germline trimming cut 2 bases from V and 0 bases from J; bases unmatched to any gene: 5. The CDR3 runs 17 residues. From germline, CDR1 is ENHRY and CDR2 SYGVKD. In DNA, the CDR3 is TGTGCCATCAGTGAGGGGACAGGGGGTTTAATGAACACTGAAGCTTTCTTT. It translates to CAISEGTGGLMNTEAFF.

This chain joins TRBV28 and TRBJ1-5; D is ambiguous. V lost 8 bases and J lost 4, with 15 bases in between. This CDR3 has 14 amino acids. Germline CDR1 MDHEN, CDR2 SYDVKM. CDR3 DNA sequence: TGTGCCAGCGGGTCGCCGGTGAGGAATCAGCCCCAGCATTTT. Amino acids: CASGSPVRNQPQHF.

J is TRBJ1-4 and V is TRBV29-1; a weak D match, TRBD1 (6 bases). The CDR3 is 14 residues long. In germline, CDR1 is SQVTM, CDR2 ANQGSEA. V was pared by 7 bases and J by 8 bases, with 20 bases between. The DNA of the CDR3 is TGCAGCGGCCGAACAGGGACAAGTCGAGAAAAACTGTTTTTT. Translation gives CSGRTGTSREKLFF.

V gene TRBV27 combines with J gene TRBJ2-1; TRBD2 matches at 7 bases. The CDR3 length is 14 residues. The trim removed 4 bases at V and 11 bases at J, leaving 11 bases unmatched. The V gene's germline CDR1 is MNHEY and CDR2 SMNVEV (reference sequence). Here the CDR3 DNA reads TGTGCCAGCAGTTCTCCCGGGAGGCGGGGGAAGCAGTTCTTC. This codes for CASSSPGRRGKQFF.

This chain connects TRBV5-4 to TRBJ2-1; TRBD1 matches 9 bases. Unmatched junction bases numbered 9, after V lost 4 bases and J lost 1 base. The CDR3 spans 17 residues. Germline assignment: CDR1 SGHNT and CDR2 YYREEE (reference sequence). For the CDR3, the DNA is TGTGCCAGCAGCCGAAACAGGGGGCGCAGATCCTACAATGAGCAGTTCTTC. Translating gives CASSRNRGRRSYNEQFF.

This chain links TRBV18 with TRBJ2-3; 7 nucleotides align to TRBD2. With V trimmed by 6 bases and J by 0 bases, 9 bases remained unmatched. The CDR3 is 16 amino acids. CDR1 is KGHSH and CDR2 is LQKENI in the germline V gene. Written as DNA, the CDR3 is TGTGCCAGCTCGCCATCTAGCGGTGCTAGCACAGATACGCAGTATTTT. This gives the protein CASSPSSGASTDTQYF.

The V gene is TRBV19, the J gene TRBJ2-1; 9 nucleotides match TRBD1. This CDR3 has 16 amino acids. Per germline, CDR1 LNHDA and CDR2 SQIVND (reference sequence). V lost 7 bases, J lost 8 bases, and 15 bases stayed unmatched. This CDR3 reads CASTESGTGTRDEQFF. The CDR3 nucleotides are TGTGCCAGTACCGAATCCGGGACAGGGACGAGGGATGAGCAGTTCTTC.